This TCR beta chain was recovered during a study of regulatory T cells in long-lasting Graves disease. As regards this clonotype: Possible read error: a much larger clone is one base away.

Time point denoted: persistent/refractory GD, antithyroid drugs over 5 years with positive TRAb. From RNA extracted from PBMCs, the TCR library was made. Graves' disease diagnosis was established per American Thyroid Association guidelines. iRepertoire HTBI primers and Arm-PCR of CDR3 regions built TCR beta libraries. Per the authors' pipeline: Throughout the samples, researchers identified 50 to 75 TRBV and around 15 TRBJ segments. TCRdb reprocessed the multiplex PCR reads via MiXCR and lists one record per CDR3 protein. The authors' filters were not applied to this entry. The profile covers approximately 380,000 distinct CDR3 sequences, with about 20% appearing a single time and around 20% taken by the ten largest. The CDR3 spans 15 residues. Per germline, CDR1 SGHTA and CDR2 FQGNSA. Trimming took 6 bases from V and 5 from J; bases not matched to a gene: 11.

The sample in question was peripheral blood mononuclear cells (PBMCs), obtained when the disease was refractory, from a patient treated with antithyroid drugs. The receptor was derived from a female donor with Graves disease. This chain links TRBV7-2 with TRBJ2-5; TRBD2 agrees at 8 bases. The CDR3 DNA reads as TGTGCCAGCAGTTTTAGCGGGAAGGGGGGCGAGACCCAGTACTTC. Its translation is CASSFSGKGGETQYF.